The 28 T cell receptor beta chains below were found in one sample sequenced in a study of T cell clonality in common variable immunodeficiency. TCRdb keeps only in-frame clones here, not all; method: immunoSEQ multiplex PCR. The sample shows 35,000 to 55,000 clones, none of them appearing just once. Sequenced sample: peripheral blood mononuclear cells. The receptors here all came from a person aged 18 to 70 in good health.

This clone was seen repeatedly, ten times or more. The CDR3 spells CATSDRDTGYEQYF. CDR3 DNA (partial): TGTGCCACCAGTGACCGGGACACTGGCTACGAG. The V gene is TRBV24-1, the J gene TRBJ2-7, with D possibly TRBD1 on 6 matching bases. The CDR3 end is not reached by the read, which stops 3 residues before it; the germline J gene fills it in. V was cut by 4 bases and J by 3 bases, with 12 bases left in between. In germline, CDR1 is KGHDR, CDR2 SFDVKD. The CDR3 spans 14 residues.

This clone was observed at least ten times. CDR3 bases read: TGTGCCAGCAGCTTAGAGGCAGGCTACGAG. Protein sequence: CASSLEAGYE. The whole CDR3 protein reads CASSLEAGYEQYF. The chain has TRBV11-2 and TRBJ2-7, with unresolved D. Read data end 3 residues before the CDR3 end; the end is taken from the germline J gene. Trimming stripped 0 bases from V and 3 bases from J, with 6 bases between. Germline V gene sequence: CDR1 SGHAT, CDR2 FQNNGV. The CDR3 covers 13 residues.

This clone appeared many times. The read finishes 3 residues shy of the CDR3 end, and the germline J gene is used to complete it. This sequence joins TRBV14 and TRBJ1-2, with 7 bases that match TRBD1. This CDR3 has 16 residues. From germline, CDR1 is SGHDN and CDR2 FVKESK. V dropped 0 bases and J dropped 5; count of bases not matched to a gene: 9. The CDR3 reads CASSQDNRGDPYGYTF. The covered CDR3 bases are TGTGCCAGCAGCCAAGATAACAGGGGAGACCCATATGGC.

This clone was found many times. The CDR3 end is not reached by the read, which stops 3 residues before it; the germline J gene fills it in. J is TRBJ1-2 and V is TRBV5-5; D is ambiguous. This CDR3 spans 11 amino acids. The V gene lost 0 bases and the J gene lost 7 bases, with 4 bases spanning the gap. Germline loops: CDR1 SGHKS, CDR2 YYEKEE (reference sequence). Incomplete CDR3 DNA: TGTGCCAGCAGCTTGGCCGGTGGC. This translates into CASSLAGG. In full, the CDR3 is CASSLAGGYTF.

This clone was seen many times. The CDR3 reads CASSLPGRGLTLNYGYTF. The DNA read from the CDR3 is TGCGCCAGCAGCCTACCGGGCAGGGGCCTTACTCTTAACTATGGC. The chain uses TRBV4-1 and TRBJ1-2; tentatively, D is TRBD1 (6 bases). The read falls 3 residues short of the CDR3 end, and the missing part is taken from the germline J gene. Trimming pared 4 bases from V and 1 base from J, leaving 22 bases between. Germline values: CDR1 MGHRA, CDR2 YSYEKL. The CDR3 consists of 18 residues.

This clone was counted ten times or more. The read terminates 3 residues before the CDR3 end, so the remaining end is supplied by the germline J gene. The genes are TRBV19 and TRBJ2-3; D ambiguous. The CDR3 is made up of 14 amino acids. The V gene's germline CDR1 is LNHDA and CDR2 SQIVND (reference sequence). The V end lost 3 bases, the J end lost 2 bases, and 9 bases lay between the germline ends. This chain's CDR3 is CASSMAINTDTQYF. Incomplete CDR3 DNA: TGTGCCAGTAGTATGGCCATAAACACAGATACG.

This clone was recorded at least ten times. The read is 3 residues too short to cover the CDR3 end, so that end is filled in from the germline J gene. The chain uses TRBV7-9 and TRBJ1-1; D perhaps matches TRBD1 (5 bases). This CDR3 spans 12 amino acids. Germline assignment: CDR1 SEHNR and CDR2 FQNEAQ (reference sequence). The chain's CDR3 is CASSLDTGKAFF. The sequenced part of the CDR3 DNA is TGTGCCAGCAGCTTGGACACCGGGAAA.

This clone was counted ten times or more. Read sequence stops 3 residues before the CDR3 end, and the germline J gene provides the missing end. The chain recombines TRBV7-8 with TRBJ2-4; the D gene is possibly TRBD2 (6 bases). The CDR3 contains 14 residues. Per germline, CDR1 SGHVS and CDR2 FQNEAQ. Trimming cost V 9 bases and J 0 bases, with 12 bases left between them. The CDR3 protein is CARGPRGAKNIQYF. Incomplete CDR3 DNA: TGTGCCAGGGGGCCGCGGGGAGCCAAAAACATT.

This clone was picked up many times. Read data end 3 residues before the CDR3 end; the end is taken from the germline J gene. The V gene is TRBV11-2, the J gene TRBJ1-2; 8 bases fit TRBD1. Germline V lookup: CDR1 SGHAT, CDR2 FQNNGV. V was pared by 0 bases and J by 7 bases, with 4 bases of the junction left unmatched. The CDR3 length is 14 residues. The CDR3 DNA, read in part, is TGTGCCAGCAGCTTAGACAGTCAGGGGGCTGGC. Translated, it gives CASSLDSQGAG. The full CDR3 protein is CASSLDSQGAGYTF.

There are many counts of this clone. The read halts 3 residues ahead of the CDR3 end, with the missing end drawn from the germline J gene. V gene TRBV5-1 combines with J gene TRBJ2-7, with D possibly being TRBD2 (6 bases). The CDR3 is 16 amino acids. V was trimmed by 4 bases and J by 1 base, leaving 18 bases between them. Germline-derived CDR1 and CDR2 are SGHRS and YFSETQ. The covered CDR3 bases are TGCGCCAGCAGCATTGTCCCGGGACTCCATTCCTACGAG. Translated: CASSIVPGLHSYE. The complete CDR3 sequence is CASSIVPGLHSYEQYF.

This clone appeared many times. The read comes to an end 3 residues before the CDR3 does, leaving the germline J gene to fill in the end. J is TRBJ2-3 and V is TRBV28; 10 bases are a match to TRBD2. The V gene's germline CDR1 is MDHEN and CDR2 SYDVKM. This CDR3 is built from 14 residues. Trimming removed 6 bases from V and 6 bases from J; junction bases left unmatched: 6. The part of the CDR3 DNA that was read is TGTGCCAGCAGCAAACTAGCGGGATTCGATACG. Protein sequence: CASSKLAGFDT. The full CDR3 sequence reads CASSKLAGFDTQYF.

In this sample, this clone turned up many times. The CDR3 end lies 3 residues beyond the end of the read and is filled in from the germline J gene. The chain links TRBV24-1 to TRBJ2-2; 7 bases align to TRBD2. The CDR3 is 15 amino acids. J was trimmed by 4 bases and V by 4 bases; bases with no gene match: 5. Germline values: CDR1 KGHDR, CDR2 SFDVKD. CDR3 loop: CATSELAAGTGELFF. Partial CDR3 DNA: TGTGCCACCAGTGAGCTAGCGGCGGGCACCGGGGAG.

This clone showed up many times. Read sequence stops 3 residues before the CDR3 end, and the germline J gene provides the missing end. The chain uses TRBV7-2 and TRBJ2-2; perhaps TRBD1 as D (6 bases). Germline lookup yields CDR1 SGHTA and CDR2 FQGNSA. This CDR3 is built from 14 residues. The V gene lost 5 bases and the J gene lost 5 bases, with 12 bases spanning the gap. The CDR3 DNA, read in part, is TGTGCCAGCAGCCCTGACAGGTTAACCGGGGAG. Translating gives CASSPDRLTGE. The entire CDR3 reads CASSPDRLTGELFF.

This clone was counted ten times or more. The read ends 3 residues before the CDR3 terminus; that terminus is restored from the germline J gene. This chain connects TRBV4-1 to TRBJ1-2, with 9 positions matching TRBD1. Germline CDR1 and CDR2: MGHRA and YSYEKL. The CDR3 has 16 amino acids. With 0 bases clipped from V and 5 bases from J, the junction kept 7 bases outside the gene matches. CDR3 DNA, as far as it was read: TGCGCCAGCAGCCAAGATAATATACAGGGGGCATATGGC. Protein sequence: CASSQDNIQGAYG. In full, the CDR3 reads CASSQDNIQGAYGYTF.

In its sample, this clone was seen many times. The read terminates 3 residues before the CDR3 end, so the remaining end is supplied by the germline J gene. The chain recombines TRBV6-1 with TRBJ1-2; D is undetermined. CDR3 size: 16 residues. The V and J ends lost 1 base and 1 base respectively, with 13 bases between them. Germline V lookup: CDR1 MNHNS, CDR2 SASEGT. The covered CDR3 bases are TGTGCCAGCAGTGAAGGGTATTGGCAGGTTAACTATGGC. Protein product: CASSEGYWQVNYG. In full, the CDR3 reads CASSEGYWQVNYGYTF.

In this sample, this clone turned up many times. Read data end 3 residues before the CDR3 end; the end is taken from the germline J gene. The rearrangement joins TRBV4-1 to TRBJ2-7, with 9 nucleotides matching TRBD2. V dropped 4 bases and J dropped 5; count of bases not matched to a gene: 12. The CDR3 loop spans 16 amino acids. Germline V gene data show CDR1 as MGHRA and CDR2 as YSYEKL. The covered CDR3 bases are TGCGCCAGCAGCCCTCAACCGGGACTAGCTATCCACGAG. Its protein is CASSPQPGLAIHE. The complete CDR3 sequence is CASSPQPGLAIHEQYF.

Many counts were recorded for this clone. The read stops 3 residues short of the end of the CDR3; the missing end is completed from the germline J gene. The chain carries TRBV29-1 and TRBJ1-1, with D maybe TRBD1 (6 bases). V shed 4 bases and J shed 1 base, with 13 bases lying between them. CDR3 size: 14 residues. Germline CDR1 and CDR2: SQVTM and ANQGSEA. Partial CDR3 DNA: TGCAGCGTTGGGGGGCAGCGCTGGAACACTGAA. As protein: CSVGGQRWNTE. The whole CDR3 protein reads CSVGGQRWNTEAFF.

There are many counts of this clone. The CDR3 end lies 3 residues beyond the end of the read and is filled in from the germline J gene. The chain links TRBV5-1 to TRBJ2-5; tentative D call: TRBD1 (5 bases). The CDR3 has 13 residues. With 3 bases removed from V and 4 bases from J, the gap between germline ends came to 10 bases. The germline V gene has CDR1 SGHRS and CDR2 YFSETQ. The CDR3 sequence: CASSSPTAETQYF. The sequenced CDR3 bases are TGCGCCAGCAGCTCACCGACAGCAGAGACC.

This clone was seen ten or more times. Read data end 3 residues before the CDR3 end; the end is taken from the germline J gene. The chain links TRBV20-1 to TRBJ2-5, with D maybe TRBD2 (5 bases). V dropped 5 bases and J dropped 0 bases, with 16 bases sitting between them. Germline lookup yields CDR1 DFQATT and CDR2 SNEGSKA (reference sequence). The CDR3 extends over 15 amino acids. CDR3 loop: CSAGGRAPYQETQYF. The sequenced part of the CDR3 DNA is TGCAGTGCTGGTGGGCGGGCCCCCTACCAAGAGACC.

This clone was detected many times. The read gets to within 3 residues of the CDR3 end, and the germline J gene fills in the rest. The chain couples TRBV5-1 to TRBJ2-2; the D gene is possibly TRBD1 (6 bases). V was shortened by 4 bases and J by 3 bases, with 10 bases between the two germline ends. The CDR3 covers 14 residues. Per the germline V gene, CDR1 is SGHRS and CDR2 is YFSETQ. The covered CDR3 bases are TGCGCCAGCAGCCGGACAGAGGACACCGGGGAG. It yields the protein CASSRTEDTGE. From start to end, the CDR3 is CASSRTEDTGELFF.

This clone was observed many times. The CDR3 extends 3 residues past the end of the read, so its final part is completed from the germline J gene. This chain joins TRBV13 and TRBJ2-1, with TRBD1 matching 7 bases. Trimming cost V 4 bases and J 0 bases; bases outside gene matches: 18. From germline, CDR1 is PRHDT and CDR2 FYEKMQ (reference sequence). The CDR3 has 20 residues. Partial CDR3 DNA: TGTGCCAGCAGCTCAGTGGGGAAAGGTTTTCCAGGGGGCTCCTACAATGAG. Translation: CASSSVGKGFPGGSYNE. The full CDR3 reads CASSSVGKGFPGGSYNEQFF.

This clone was observed many times. The same CDR3 also results from other DNA sequences found in this sample. The CDR3 reads CASSLTAGRTDTQYF. Partial CDR3 DNA: TGTGCCAGCAGCTTAACGGCGGGCCGCACAGATACG. V gene TRBV11-2 combines with J gene TRBJ2-3; D may be TRBD2 (5 bases). The read comes to an end 3 residues before the CDR3 does, leaving the germline J gene to fill in the end. This CDR3 contains 15 residues. Germline V lookup: CDR1 SGHAT, CDR2 FQNNGV. With 2 bases removed from V and 1 base from J, the gap between germline ends came to 10 bases.

Ten or more counts support this clone. The CDR3 goes on 3 residues after the read ends, and that part is filled in from the germline J gene. This sequence joins TRBV5-1 and TRBJ1-2; D is possibly TRBD1 (5 bases). The CDR3 loop spans 11 amino acids. Germline V gene sequence: CDR1 SGHRS, CDR2 YFSETQ. Trimming pared 5 bases from V and 4 bases from J, leaving 6 bases between. The CDR3 protein is CASSTGYGYTF. Incomplete CDR3 DNA: TGCGCCAGCAGTACAGGCTATGGC.

This clone was recorded many times. The CDR3 is cut off 3 residues early in the read; its end comes from the germline J gene. The chain is built from TRBV10-3 and TRBJ2-3; 7 bases agree with TRBD1. This CDR3 is built from 17 residues. Germline CDR1 ENHRY, CDR2 SYGVKD. Germline trimming cut 3 bases from V and 4 bases from J; bases unmatched to any gene: 13. Partial CDR3 DNA: TGTGCCATCAGTGATAGAGGGGGCAGAGGCAGCCCAGATACG. Its translation is CAISDRGGRGSPDT. The whole CDR3 sequence reads CAISDRGGRGSPDTQYF.

At least ten counts were recorded for this clone. Read data end 3 residues before the CDR3 end; the end is taken from the germline J gene. This rearrangement joins TRBV19 to TRBJ2-1; 11 bases map to TRBD2. There are 16 residues in the CDR3. Germline V gene sequence: CDR1 LNHDA, CDR2 SQIVND (reference sequence). V gave up 1 base and J gave up 4 bases; unmatched junction bases: 3. CDR3 DNA, as far as it was read: TGTGCCAGTAGTATAGGGACTAGCGGGCTTTACAATGAG. Protein sequence: CASSIGTSGLYNE. In full, the CDR3 reads CASSIGTSGLYNEQFF.

This clone was recorded at least ten times. The DNA ends 3 residues before the CDR3 does, and the rest of the CDR3 is filled in from the germline J gene. The rearrangement joins TRBV18 to TRBJ2-7; 10 nucleotides agree with TRBD1. V lost 8 bases to trimming and J lost 2 bases; unmatched junction nucleotides: 6. This CDR3 is built from 14 residues. Per germline, CDR1 KGHSH and CDR2 LQKENI. CDR3 in amino acids: CASTYGQGAYEQYF. The covered CDR3 bases are TGTGCCAGCACCTACGGACAGGGGGCCTACGAG.

This clone was seen repeatedly, ten times or more. Read data end 3 residues before the CDR3 end; the end is taken from the germline J gene. J is TRBJ2-5 and V is TRBV12-3 or TRBV12-4; 9 bases match TRBD2. The CDR3 runs to 15 residues. Trimming at V came to 6 bases and at J to 0 bases, leaving 5 bases not matched to a gene. CDR3: CASRNSGSHQETQYF. The sequenced CDR3 bases are TGTGCCAGCAGAAATAGCGGGAGTCACCAAGAGACC.

In this sample, this clone turned up many times. The read halts 3 residues ahead of the CDR3 end, with the missing end drawn from the germline J gene. The rearrangement uses TRBV5-5 and TRBJ1-4; D not resolved. CDR3 length: 14 residues. Germline lookup yields CDR1 SGHKS and CDR2 YYEKEE (reference sequence). The ends were cut back, 1 base at V and 5 bases at J, with 9 bases in the middle. CDR3 protein: CASSLRGINEKLFF. The CDR3 bases that were read are TGTGCCAGCAGCTTGCGCGGGATCAATGAAAAA.